The source of this T cell receptor beta chain is a study of blood T cell repertoires in COVID-19. Study as a whole: Donors in the United States, Italy and Spain gave samples during acute or convalescent COVID-19.

In the source study's methods: For nucleated cells, counts were estimated from reference gene primer amplification. The assay was immunoSEQ multiplex PCR, and TCRdb's table has in-frame clones only and misses some. The V and J calls and the clone size are those of that table, but D and trimming were determined from the DNA. This table holds tens of thousands of clones, 82% found once. V was shortened by 0 bases and J by 4 bases, with 9 bases between the two germline ends. CDR1 MGHRA and CDR2 YSYEKL come from the germline V gene. The CDR3 is 15 residues long. This sequence originates from a woman aged 60-75 years with acute or convalescent COVID-19. The chain employs TRBV4-1 and TRBJ1-4; D uncertain. Sequencing was done on a sample of peripheral blood. CDR3 residues: CASSQDGRVNEKLFF. Here the CDR3 DNA reads TGCGCCAGCAGCCAAGATGGGCGGGTTAATGAAAAACTGTTTTTT.